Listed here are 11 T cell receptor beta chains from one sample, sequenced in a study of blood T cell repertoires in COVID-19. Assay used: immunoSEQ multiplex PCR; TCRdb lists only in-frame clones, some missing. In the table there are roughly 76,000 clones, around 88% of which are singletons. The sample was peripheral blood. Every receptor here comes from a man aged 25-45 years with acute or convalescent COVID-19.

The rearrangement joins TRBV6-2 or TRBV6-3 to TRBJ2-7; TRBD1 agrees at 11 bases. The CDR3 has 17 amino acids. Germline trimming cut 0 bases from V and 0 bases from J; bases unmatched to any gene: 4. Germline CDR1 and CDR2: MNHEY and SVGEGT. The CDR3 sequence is CASSYSAGTGGSYEQYF. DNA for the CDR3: TGTGCCAGCAGTTACTCGGCCGGGACAGGGGGCTCCTACGAGCAGTACTTC.

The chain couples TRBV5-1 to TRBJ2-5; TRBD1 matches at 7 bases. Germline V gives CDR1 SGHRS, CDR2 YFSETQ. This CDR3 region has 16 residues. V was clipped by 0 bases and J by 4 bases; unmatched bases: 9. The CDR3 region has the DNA TGCGCCAGCAGCTTGGGACAGGGCATTCTGCGAGAGACCCAGTACTTC. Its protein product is CASSLGQGILRETQYF.

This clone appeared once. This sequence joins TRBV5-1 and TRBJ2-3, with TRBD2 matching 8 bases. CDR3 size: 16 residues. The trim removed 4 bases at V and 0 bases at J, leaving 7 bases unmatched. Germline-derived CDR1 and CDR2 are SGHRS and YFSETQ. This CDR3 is CASSLKLADSTDTQYF. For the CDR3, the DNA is TGCGCCAGCAGCCTGAAACTAGCGGACAGCACAGATACGCAGTATTTT. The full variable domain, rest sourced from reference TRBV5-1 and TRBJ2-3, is KAGVTQTPRYLIKTRGQQVTLSCSPISGHRSVSWYQQTPGQGLQFLFEYFSETQRNKGNFPGRFSGRQFSNSRSEMNVSTLELGDSALYLCASSLKLADSTDTQYFGPGTRLTVL.

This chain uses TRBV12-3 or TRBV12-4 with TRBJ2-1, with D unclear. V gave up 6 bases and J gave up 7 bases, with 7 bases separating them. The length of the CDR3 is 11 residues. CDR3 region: CASSPLNEQFF. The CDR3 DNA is TGTGCCAGCAGCCCGCTAAATGAGCAGTTCTTC.

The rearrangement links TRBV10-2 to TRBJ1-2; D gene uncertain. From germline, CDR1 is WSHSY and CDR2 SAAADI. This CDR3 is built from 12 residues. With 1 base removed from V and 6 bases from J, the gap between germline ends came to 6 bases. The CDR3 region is CASSEFLNGYTF. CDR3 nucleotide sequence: TGCGCCAGCAGTGAGTTTTTAAATGGCTACACCTTC.

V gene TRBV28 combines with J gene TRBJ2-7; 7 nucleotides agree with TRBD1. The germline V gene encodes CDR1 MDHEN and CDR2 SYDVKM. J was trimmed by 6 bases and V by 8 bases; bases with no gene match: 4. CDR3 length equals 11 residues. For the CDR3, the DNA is TGTGCCAGCGAGGGGGCTGTCGAGCAGTACTTC. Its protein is CASEGAVEQYF.

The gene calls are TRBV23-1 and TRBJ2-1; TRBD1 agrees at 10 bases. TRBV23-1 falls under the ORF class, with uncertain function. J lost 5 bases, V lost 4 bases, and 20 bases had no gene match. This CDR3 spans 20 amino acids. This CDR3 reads CASSPQPVVISGQGDNEQFF. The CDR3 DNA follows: TGCGCCAGCAGTCCTCAGCCTGTAGTGATTAGTGGACAGGGGGACAATGAGCAGTTCTTC.

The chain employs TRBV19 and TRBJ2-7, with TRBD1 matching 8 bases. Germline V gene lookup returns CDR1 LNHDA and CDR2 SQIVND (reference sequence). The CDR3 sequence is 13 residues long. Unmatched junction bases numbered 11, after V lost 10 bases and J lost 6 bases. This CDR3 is CATEDRAVSEQYF. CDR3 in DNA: TGTGCCACTGAGGACAGGGCCGTGAGCGAGCAGTACTTC.

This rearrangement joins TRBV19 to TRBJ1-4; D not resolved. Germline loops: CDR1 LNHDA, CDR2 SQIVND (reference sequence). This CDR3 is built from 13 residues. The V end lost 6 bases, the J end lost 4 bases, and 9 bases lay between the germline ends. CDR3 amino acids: CASSPRLNEKLFF. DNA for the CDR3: TGTGCCAGTAGCCCCAGGCTTAATGAAAAACTGTTTTTT.

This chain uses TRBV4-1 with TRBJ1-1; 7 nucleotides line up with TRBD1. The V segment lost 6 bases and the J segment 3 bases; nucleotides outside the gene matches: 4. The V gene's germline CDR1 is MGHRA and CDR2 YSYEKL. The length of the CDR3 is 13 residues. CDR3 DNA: TGCGCCAGCAGGGGTACAGGGGACACTGAAGCTTTCTTT. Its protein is CASRGTGDTEAFF.

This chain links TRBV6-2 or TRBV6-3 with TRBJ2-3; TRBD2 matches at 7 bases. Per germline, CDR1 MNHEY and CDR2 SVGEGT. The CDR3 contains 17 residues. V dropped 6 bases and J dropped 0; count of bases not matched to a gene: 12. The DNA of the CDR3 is TGTGCCAGCAGCCCCTACCCCTCGGGGGGTAGCACAGATACGCAGTATTTT. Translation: CASSPYPSGGSTDTQYF.